Listed below are T cell receptor beta chains from one sample, sequenced in a study of blood T cell repertoires in COVID-19. This table comes from immunoSEQ multiplex PCR, and its TCRdb copy is limited to in-frame clones, with some not included. Of approximately 200,000 clones detected, about four fifths appear once; the ten largest clones hold about 7.8%. The sequencing input was peripheral blood. Every receptor here comes from a woman aged 80 or older with COVID-19, enrolled during active disease. The conserved cysteine and the conserved F or W are not part of the CDR3 here. Fields, in order: V gene, CDR3 length, CDR3 protein.

v_gene: TRBV3-1/TRBV3-2; len: 15; CDR3aa: ASSSSSGTGNNSPLH
v_gene: TRBV30; len: 13; CDR3aa: AWSNRQAAFEKLF
v_gene: TRBV6-5; len: 13; CDR3aa: ASERDRISGNTIY
v_gene: TRBV29-1; len: 12; CDR3aa: SVRGAARTYGYT
v_gene: TRBV9; len: 12; CDR3aa: ASSVFTGPNEQF
v_gene: TRBV7-8; len: 11; CDR3aa: ASSTKGGYGYT
v_gene: TRBV4-2; len: 13; CDR3aa: ASSPGQVRGEKLF
v_gene: TRBV12-3/TRBV12-4; len: 11; CDR3aa: ASRRRTDHEAF
v_gene: TRBV14; len: 13; CDR3aa: ASSYLAGGPKEQF
v_gene: TRBV6-2/TRBV6-3; len: 12; CDR3aa: ASSYPQRGNGYT
v_gene: TRBV28; len: 10; CDR3aa: AIQGGSYGYT
v_gene: TRBV10-2; len: 13; CDR3aa: ASSGQVNSNQPQH
v_gene: TRBV14; len: 8; CDR3aa: ASSQDSGN
v_gene: TRBV7-7; len: 12; CDR3aa: ASSLNWGDSPLH
v_gene: TRBV18; len: 10; CDR3aa: ASSRFGETQY
v_gene: TRBV6-1; len: 12; CDR3aa: ASSEVTGDTEAF
v_gene: TRBV5-4; len: 11; CDR3aa: ASSSSSTDTQY
v_gene: TRBV6-6; len: 12; CDR3aa: ASSPGQVYNEQF
v_gene: TRBV6-1; len: 13; CDR3aa: ASSEYREFPGELF
v_gene: TRBV5-4; len: 12; CDR3aa: ASSLGLMNTEAF
v_gene: TRBV5-1; len: 12; CDR3aa: ASSLGQGGEKLF
v_gene: TRBV5-1; len: 15; CDR3aa: ASSLGQARSGANVLT
v_gene: TRBV5-1; len: 13; CDR3aa: ASRGGASRTYEQY
v_gene: TRBV5-1; len: 13; CDR3aa: ASSSLPGGQETQY
v_gene: TRBV7-6; len: 13; CDR3aa: ASSLSGRGPLEQY
v_gene: TRBV4-1; len: 15; CDR3aa: ASSHFRGGGGTGELF
v_gene: TRBV19; len: 13; CDR3aa: ASSPEGSRNTEAF
v_gene: TRBV2; len: 13; CDR3aa: ASIQRSTSTDTQY
v_gene: TRBV6-6; len: 14; CDR3aa: ASSYTGTSGTDTQY
v_gene: TRBV12-3/TRBV12-4; len: 9; CDR3aa: ASTLGGTQH
v_gene: TRBV12-3/TRBV12-4; len: 11; CDR3aa: ASSPQQQGEQF
v_gene: TRBV4-2; len: 14; CDR3aa: ASSQDSAGAGTEAF
v_gene: TRBV5-1; len: 14; CDR3aa: ASSPRGGATNEKLF
v_gene: TRBV4-2; len: 13; CDR3aa: ASSQDPGEYEKLF
v_gene: TRBV5-1; len: 13; CDR3aa: ASSLGTGGTDTQY
v_gene: TRBV20-1; len: 9; CDR3aa: SASLIETQY
v_gene: TRBV29-1; len: 11; CDR3aa: SVGTGGWTEAF
v_gene: TRBV25-1; len: 12; CDR3aa: ASSEIGSQETQY
v_gene: TRBV5-1; len: 15; CDR3aa: ASSPSRGNPYTDTQY
v_gene: TRBV28; len: 13; CDR3aa: ASRADRVTNEKLF